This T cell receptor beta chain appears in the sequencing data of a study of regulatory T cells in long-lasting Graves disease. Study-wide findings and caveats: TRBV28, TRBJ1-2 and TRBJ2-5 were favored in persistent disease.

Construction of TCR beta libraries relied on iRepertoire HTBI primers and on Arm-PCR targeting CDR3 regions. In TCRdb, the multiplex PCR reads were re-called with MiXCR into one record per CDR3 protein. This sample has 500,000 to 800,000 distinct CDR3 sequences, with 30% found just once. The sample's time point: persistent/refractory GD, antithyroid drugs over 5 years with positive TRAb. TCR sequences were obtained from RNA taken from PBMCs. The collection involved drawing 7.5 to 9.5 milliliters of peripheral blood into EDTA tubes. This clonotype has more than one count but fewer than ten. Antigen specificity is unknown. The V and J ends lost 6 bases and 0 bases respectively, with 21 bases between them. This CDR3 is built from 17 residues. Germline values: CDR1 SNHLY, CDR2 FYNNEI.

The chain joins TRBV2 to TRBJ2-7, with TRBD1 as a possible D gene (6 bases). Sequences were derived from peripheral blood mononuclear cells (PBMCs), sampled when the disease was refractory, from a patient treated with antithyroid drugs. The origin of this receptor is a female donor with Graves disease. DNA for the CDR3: TGTGCCAGCAGGAGGATTCTTAGACAGGATAGCTCCTACGAGCAGTACTTC. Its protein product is CASRRILRQDSSYEQYF.